One T cell receptor beta chain is described in this entry. The target antigen is unknown. These data belong to a study of a mutant IDH1 vaccine in newly diagnosed glioma. Time point denoted: week 35, safety follow-up. A 20-mer mutant IDH1 peptide at 300 ug was injected subcutaneously with topical imiquimod. The astrocytomas were IDH1-mutant, ATRX-negative, and WHO grade 3 or 4. V lost 2 bases and J 0 bases, leaving 14 bases between the germline ends. CDR3 length: 16 amino acids. Germline V CDR1 and CDR2: SGHTA, FQGNSA. The table came from immunoSEQ multiplex PCR; TCRdb's copy has only in-frame clones and leaves some out. The table records about 33,000 clones, roughly four fifths of them present only once.

The rearrangement links TRBV7-2 to TRBJ2-7; D remains ambiguous. This material consisted of PBMCs, taken from a glioma patient whose treatment included an IDH1 peptide vaccine. The source of this sequence is a young woman with glioma. CDR3: CASSLSTGSSSYEQYF. The CDR3 DNA follows: TGTGCCAGCAGCTTATCGACGGGCAGTTCCTCCTACGAGCAGTACTTC.